Sequencing of this T cell receptor beta chain was carried out in a study of blood T cell repertoires in COVID-19. Study in general: Samples taken during acute and convalescent COVID-19 were collected in the United States, Italy and Spain.

Authors' analysis steps: Amplification from reference gene primers served as the basis for estimated nucleated cell counts. The table came from immunoSEQ multiplex PCR; TCRdb's copy has only in-frame clones and leaves some out. The DNA gave D and trimming, while V, J and clone size come from that table. The sample has about 250,000 clones; approximately 86% are singletons. V gave up 8 bases and J gave up 10 bases; unmatched junction bases: 10. This CDR3 comprises 13 residues. Germline V gene sequence: CDR1 GTSNPN, CDR2 SVGIG (reference sequence). The receptor was derived from a woman aged 55-69 years with active or convalescent COVID-19. Sequenced: peripheral blood. The V call is TRBV30, the J call TRBJ1-6; 8 bases fit TRBD1. CDR3 amino acids: CAHRTGQESPLHF. CDR3 sequence (DNA): TGTGCCCATCGGACAGGGCAGGAATCACCCCTCCACTTT.